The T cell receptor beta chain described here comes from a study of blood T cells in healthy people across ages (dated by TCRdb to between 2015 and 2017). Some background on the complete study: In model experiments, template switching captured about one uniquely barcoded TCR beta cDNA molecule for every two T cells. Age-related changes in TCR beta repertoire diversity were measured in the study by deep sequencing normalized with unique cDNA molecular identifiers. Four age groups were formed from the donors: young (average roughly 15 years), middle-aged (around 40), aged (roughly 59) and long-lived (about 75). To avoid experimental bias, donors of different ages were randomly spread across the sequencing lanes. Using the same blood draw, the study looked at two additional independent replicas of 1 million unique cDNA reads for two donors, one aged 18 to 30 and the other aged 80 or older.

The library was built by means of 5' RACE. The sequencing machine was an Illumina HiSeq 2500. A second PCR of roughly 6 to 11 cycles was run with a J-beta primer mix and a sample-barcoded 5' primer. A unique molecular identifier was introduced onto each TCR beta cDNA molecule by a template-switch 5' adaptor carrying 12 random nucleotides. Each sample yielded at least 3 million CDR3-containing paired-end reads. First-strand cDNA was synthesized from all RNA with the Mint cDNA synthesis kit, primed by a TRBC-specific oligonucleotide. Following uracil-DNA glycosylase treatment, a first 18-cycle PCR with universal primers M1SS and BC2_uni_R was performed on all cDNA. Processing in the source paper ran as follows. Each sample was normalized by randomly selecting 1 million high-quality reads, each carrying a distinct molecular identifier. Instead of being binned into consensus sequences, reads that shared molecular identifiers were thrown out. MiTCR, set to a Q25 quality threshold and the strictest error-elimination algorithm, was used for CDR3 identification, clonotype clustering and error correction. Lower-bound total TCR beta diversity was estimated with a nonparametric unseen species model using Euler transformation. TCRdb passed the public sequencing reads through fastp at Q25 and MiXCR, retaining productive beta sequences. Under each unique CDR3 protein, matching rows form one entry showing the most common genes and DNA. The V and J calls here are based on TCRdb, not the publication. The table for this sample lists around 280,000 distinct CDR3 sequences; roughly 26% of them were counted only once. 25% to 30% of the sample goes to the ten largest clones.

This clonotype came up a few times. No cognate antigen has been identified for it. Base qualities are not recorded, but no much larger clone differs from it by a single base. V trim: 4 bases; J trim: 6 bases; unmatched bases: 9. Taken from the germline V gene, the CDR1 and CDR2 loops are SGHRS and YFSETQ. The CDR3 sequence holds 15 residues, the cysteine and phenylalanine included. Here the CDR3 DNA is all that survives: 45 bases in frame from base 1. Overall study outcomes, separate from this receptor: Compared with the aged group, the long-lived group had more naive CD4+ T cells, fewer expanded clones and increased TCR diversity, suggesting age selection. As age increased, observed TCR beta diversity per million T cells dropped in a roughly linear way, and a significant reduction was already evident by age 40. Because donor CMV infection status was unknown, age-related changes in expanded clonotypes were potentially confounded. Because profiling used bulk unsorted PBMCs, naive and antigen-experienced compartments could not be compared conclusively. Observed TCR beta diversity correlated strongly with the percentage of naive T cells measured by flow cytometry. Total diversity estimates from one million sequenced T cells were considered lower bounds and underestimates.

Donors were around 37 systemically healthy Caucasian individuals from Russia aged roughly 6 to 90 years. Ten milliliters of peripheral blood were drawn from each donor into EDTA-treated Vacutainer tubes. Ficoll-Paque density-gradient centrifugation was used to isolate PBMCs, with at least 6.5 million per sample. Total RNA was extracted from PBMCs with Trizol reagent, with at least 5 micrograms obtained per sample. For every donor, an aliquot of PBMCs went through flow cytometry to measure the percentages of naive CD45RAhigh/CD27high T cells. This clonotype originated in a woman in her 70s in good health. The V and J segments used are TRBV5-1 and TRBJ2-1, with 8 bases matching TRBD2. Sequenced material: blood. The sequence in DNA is TGCGCCAGCAGCCGTAGCGGGGACGTACGCAATGAGCAGTTCTTC. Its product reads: CASSRSGDVRNEQFF.